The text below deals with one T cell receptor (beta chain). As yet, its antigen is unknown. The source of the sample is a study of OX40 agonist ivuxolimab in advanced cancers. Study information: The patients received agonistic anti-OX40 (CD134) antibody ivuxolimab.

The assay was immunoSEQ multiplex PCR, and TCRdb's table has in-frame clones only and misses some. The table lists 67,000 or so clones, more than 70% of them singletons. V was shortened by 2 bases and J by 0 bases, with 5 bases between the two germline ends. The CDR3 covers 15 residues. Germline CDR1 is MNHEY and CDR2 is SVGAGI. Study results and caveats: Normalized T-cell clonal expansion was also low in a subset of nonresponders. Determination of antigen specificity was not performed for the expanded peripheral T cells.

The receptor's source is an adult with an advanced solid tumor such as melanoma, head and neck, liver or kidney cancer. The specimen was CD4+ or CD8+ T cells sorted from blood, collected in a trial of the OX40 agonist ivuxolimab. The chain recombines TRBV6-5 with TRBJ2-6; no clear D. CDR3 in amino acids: CASSYVGSGANVLTF. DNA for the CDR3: TGTGCCAGCAGTTACGTCGGCTCTGGGGCCAACGTCCTGACTTTC.